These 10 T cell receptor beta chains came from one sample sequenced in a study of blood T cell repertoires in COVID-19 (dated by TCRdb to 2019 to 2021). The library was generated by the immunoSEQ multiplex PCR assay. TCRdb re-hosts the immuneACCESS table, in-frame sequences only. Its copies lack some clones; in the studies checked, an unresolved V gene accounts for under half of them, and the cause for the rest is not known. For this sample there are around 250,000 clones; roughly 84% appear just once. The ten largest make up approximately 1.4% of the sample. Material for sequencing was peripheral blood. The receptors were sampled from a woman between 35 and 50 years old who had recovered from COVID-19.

The CDR3 bases are TGTGCCAGCAGTTACGCCCGGTCGAATCAGCCCCAGCATTTT. As protein: CASSYARSNQPQHF. The rearrangement joins TRBV6-2 or TRBV6-3 to TRBJ1-5, with no clear D. V was clipped by 2 bases and J by 4 bases, with 9 bases between them. CDR1 is MNHEY and CDR2 is SVGEGT in the germline V gene. The length of the CDR3 is 14 residues.

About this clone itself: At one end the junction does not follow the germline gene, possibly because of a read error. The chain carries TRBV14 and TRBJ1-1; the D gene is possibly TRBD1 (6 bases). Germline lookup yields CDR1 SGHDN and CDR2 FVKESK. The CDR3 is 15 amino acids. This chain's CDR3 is CASTQRDIKATEAFF. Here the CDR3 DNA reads TGTGCCAGCACCCAAAGGGACATCAAGGCGACTGAAGCTTTCTTT.

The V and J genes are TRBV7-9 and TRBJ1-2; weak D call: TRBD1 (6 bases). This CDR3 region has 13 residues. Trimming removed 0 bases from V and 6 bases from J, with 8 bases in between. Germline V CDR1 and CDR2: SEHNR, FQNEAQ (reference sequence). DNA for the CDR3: TGTGCCAGCAGCTTAGCAGGGGGTAATGGCTACACCTTC. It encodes CASSLAGGNGYTF.

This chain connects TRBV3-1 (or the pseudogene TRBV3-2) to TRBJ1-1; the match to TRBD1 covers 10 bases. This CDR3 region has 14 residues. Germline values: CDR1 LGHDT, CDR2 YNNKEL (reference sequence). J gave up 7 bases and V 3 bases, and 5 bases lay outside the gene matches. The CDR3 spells CASSQATGGFEAFF. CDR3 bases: TGTGCCAGCAGCCAGGCGACAGGGGGCTTTGAAGCTTTCTTT.

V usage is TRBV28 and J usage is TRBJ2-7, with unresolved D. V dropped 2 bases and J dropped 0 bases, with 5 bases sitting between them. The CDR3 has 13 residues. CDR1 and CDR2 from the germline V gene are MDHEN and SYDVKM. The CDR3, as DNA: TGTGCCAGCAGTTTAGTCAGCTCCTACGAGCAGTACTTC. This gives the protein CASSLVSSYEQYF.

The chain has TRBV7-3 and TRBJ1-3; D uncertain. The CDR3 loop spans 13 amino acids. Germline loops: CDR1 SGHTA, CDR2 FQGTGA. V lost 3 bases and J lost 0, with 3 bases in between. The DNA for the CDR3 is TGTGCCAGCAGCTTCCACTCTGGAAACACCATATATTTT. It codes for CASSFHSGNTIYF.

CDR3 amino acids: CASSAQGAFEKLFF. The CDR3 coding sequence is TGCGCCAGCAGCGCCCAGGGGGCTTTTGAAAAACTGTTTTTT. The gene calls are TRBV5-1 and TRBJ1-4, with TRBD1 identical over 8 bases. Germline CDR1 reads SGHRS; CDR2 reads YFSETQ. V gave up 4 bases and J gave up 7 bases; unmatched junction bases: 6. The CDR3 spans 14 residues.

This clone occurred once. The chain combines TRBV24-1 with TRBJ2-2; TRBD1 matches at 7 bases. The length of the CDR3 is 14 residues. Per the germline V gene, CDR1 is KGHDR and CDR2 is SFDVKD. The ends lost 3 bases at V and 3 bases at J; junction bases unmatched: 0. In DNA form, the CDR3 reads TGTGCCACCAGTGATGACAGGGACACCGGGGAGCTGTTTTTT. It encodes CATSDDRDTGELFF.

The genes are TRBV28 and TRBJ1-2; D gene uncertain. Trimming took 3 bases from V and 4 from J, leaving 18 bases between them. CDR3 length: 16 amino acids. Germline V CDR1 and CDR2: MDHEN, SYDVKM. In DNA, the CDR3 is TGTGCCAGCAGTTTTCCCACCGCCTCCGGTGGCTATGGCTACACCTTC. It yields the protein CASSFPTASGGYGYTF.

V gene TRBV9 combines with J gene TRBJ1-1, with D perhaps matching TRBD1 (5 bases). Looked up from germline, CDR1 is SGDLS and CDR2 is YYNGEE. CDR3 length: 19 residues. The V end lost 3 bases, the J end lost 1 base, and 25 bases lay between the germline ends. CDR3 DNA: TGTGCCAGCAGCGGGGCTTCGGGGGACGATTTTCGACCGAACACTGAAGCTTTCTTT. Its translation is CASSGASGDDFRPNTEAFF.